This TCR beta chain was captured by sequencing in a study of blood T cell repertoires in COVID-19 (dated by TCRdb to about 2020). The study in broad terms: Samples from collaborators originated in the United States, Italy and Spain and spanned both the acute and convalescent phases of COVID-19. The repertoires were released in a freely available public database meant as a resource for research on the immune response to SARS-CoV-2. The prospective study material was composed of cDNA or gDNA derived from T cells, B-cell-depleted T cells, or PBMCs. Subjects who had been exposed to COVID-19, were actively infected with it, or had recovered from it provided the deeply sampled blood TCRbeta repertoires that made up the dataset. Nearly every sample came with metadata listing a de-identified subject ID, COVID-19 status, age in years and sex. HLA class I and class II types, where available, came from metadata supplied by the sample provider rather than from assay-based typing. The samples were drawn from the first 160 participants of the ongoing ImmuneRACE study and from 1,200 or so subjects provided by 6 global collaborators. The study at large found these results: How much clinical and demographic metadata was included differed by source and by participant, and the metadata was provided uncurated.

The germline V gene (reference sequence) yields SEHNR for CDR1 and FQNEAQ for CDR2. The V and J ends are trimmed by 1 base and 8 bases, leaving 15 bases between them. The CDR3 runs 15 residues from the cysteine to the phenylalanine. Just the 45-base CDR3 DNA is kept, in frame starting at base 1. On this clone: The antigen this receptor binds is unknown. Nothing much larger sits one base from this clone, and base qualities are not available.

TCRbeta CDR3 regions were amplified from genomic DNA by means of the immunoSEQ Assay, a bias-controlled multiplex PCR. Per the original workflow: The number of nucleated cells in each sample was estimated by amplification of reference gene primers within the assay. To quantify the absolute abundance of each unique TCRbeta CDR3 rearrangement, sequence reads were collapsed and filtered. Productive Simpson clonality was computed per sample as the square root of Simpson's diversity index over productive rearrangements. Entries here come from immuneACCESS through TCRdb and include only in-frame sequences with V and J called. Some clones fail to appear in such tables; in the studies checked, an unresolved V gene covers under half of the shortfall, and the cause of the remainder is unknown. V and J calls and clone size are those listed in that table; D and trimming were worked out from the DNA. This sample holds 150,000 to 190,000 clones; 84% were observed only once. More than 5.5% of the sample is held by the ten biggest clonotypes.

In the prospective study, participants were about 18 to 89 years old, resided in 25 or so geographic areas of the United States, and were enrolled through a virtual design. To assign participants to cohorts, the prospective study relied on clinical history that participants themselves reported in a screening survey and a study questionnaire. Recovered participants in ImmuneRACE Cohort 3 were defined as having two consecutive negative NP/OP PCR tests, clearance from a healthcare professional, or resolution of symptoms. In the prospective study, mobile phlebotomists collected whole blood, serum and a nasopharyngeal or oropharyngeal swab from each participant. Over a roughly 2-month period, participants in the prospective study had the option of providing additional blood draws and questionnaires. Blood samples from the prospective study were shipped frozen or at room temperature prior to DNA extraction.

The sample was PBMCs or T cells enriched from blood (not recorded which). The clonotype comes from a man aged 45-65 years who had recovered from COVID-19. The rearranged segments are TRBV7-9 and TRBJ1-3; the D gene cannot be resolved reliably. The CDR3 protein: CASSLGHGEADTIYF. DNA sequence: TGTGCCAGCAGCTTAGGTCACGGAGAAGCTGACACCATATATTTT.